These 20 T cell receptor beta chains were all obtained from the same sample, sequenced in a study of blood T cells in healthy people across ages. The authors ran a second PCR of about 6 to 11 cycles using a sample-barcoded 5' primer and a J-beta primer mix. TCRdb re-analysed the 5' RACE reads in MiXCR, keeping a single row per CDR3 protein. The top ten clones hold about 20% of a sample with more than 550,000 distinct CDR3 sequences, approximately 22% of them seen once. Source material: blood. The receptors stem from a man in his sixties or seventies in good health.

This clonotype was detected only a few times. No DNA is shown, since the ends of the CDR3 on it are uncertain; the CDR3 is the one TCRdb lists. The chain uses TRBV10-1 and TRBJ2-1; the table's D call, TRBD2, has no DNA check behind it. Ends included, the CDR3 has 15 residues. Germline lookup yields CDR1 WNHNN and CDR2 SYGVQD (reference sequence). CDR3 amino acids: CASSDSGQGLNEQFF.

This clonotype was observed a single time. This sequence joins TRBV7-6 and TRBJ2-4; the D is unclear. With 0 bases removed from V and 9 bases from J, the gap between germline ends came to 9 bases. Germline V gene sequence: CDR1 SGHVS, CDR2 FNYEAQ. The CDR3 runs to 13 residues. This CDR3 reads CASSLADRVIQYF. CDR3 coding DNA: TGTGCCAGCAGCTTAGCAGACCGGGTCATTCAGTACTTC. Drawing the rest from reference TRBV7-6 and TRBJ2-4, the complete variable domain is GAGVSQSPRYKVTKRGQDVALRCDPISGHVSLYWYRQALGQGPEFLTYFNYEAQQDKSGLPNDRFSAERPEGSISTLTIQRTEQRDSAMYRCASSLADRVIQYFGAGTRLSVL.

The sample holds a few counts of this clonotype. The V call is TRBV5-1, the J call TRBJ1-1; TRBD1 is a possible D gene (5 bases). Trimming stripped 1 base from V and 5 bases from J, with 12 bases between. The CDR3 has 14 amino acids. Germline V lookup: CDR1 SGHRS, CDR2 YFSETQ. The DNA for the CDR3 is TGCGCCAGCAGCTTGTTCCAGGGAAATACTGAAGCTTTCTTT. Translation gives CASSLFQGNTEAFF.

The V gene is TRBV4-2, the J gene TRBJ2-5; D possibly uses TRBD1 or TRBD2 (5 bases each). V was shortened by 0 bases and J by 5 bases, with 10 bases between the two germline ends. The CDR3 spans 14 residues. The germline CDR1 and CDR2 sequences are LGHNA and YNFKEQ. CDR3 sequence (DNA): TGTGCCAGCAGCCAAGATGGGGGATGGGAGACCCAGTACTTC. Translated, it gives CASSQDGGWETQYF.

This clonotype was seen a few times. V is TRBV2 and J is TRBJ1-3, with D maybe TRBD1 (5 bases). V was clipped by 4 bases and J by 0 bases, with 10 bases between them. The CDR3 sequence is 15 residues long. Per the germline V gene, CDR1 is SNHLY and CDR2 is FYNNEI. The CDR3 loop reads CASSGGAHSGNTIYF. Here the CDR3 DNA reads TGTGCCAGCAGTGGTGGGGCTCACTCTGGAAACACCATATATTTT.

Concerning this clonotype: One end of the junction fails to match germline, which may point to a read error. The chain combines TRBV14 with TRBJ2-4; tentative D call: TRBD2 (6 bases). The CDR3 has 16 residues. Germline V gene lookup returns CDR1 SGHDN and CDR2 FVKESK. The CDR3 sequence: CASSQEAGLAKNIQYF. CDR3 sequence (DNA): TGTGCCAGCAGTCAAGAGGCGGGGTTAGCCAAAAACATTCAGTACTTC.

The V and J genes are TRBV12-3 or TRBV12-4 and TRBJ2-5; D is possibly TRBD1 or TRBD2 (7 bases each). The end of the DNA is better explained by TRBJ2-7, so the J call may be wrong. This CDR3 region has 16 residues. In DNA, the CDR3 is TGTGCCAGCAGTTTAAGTCGGGGGGACAGCTCCTACGAGCAGTACTTC. The encoded protein is CASSLSRGDSSYEQYF.

The rearrangement uses TRBV12-3 or TRBV12-4 and TRBJ1-3; TRBD1 aligns across 10 bases. The CDR3 has 16 residues. The junction had 10 bases not matched to a gene; V was cut back by 7 bases and J by 4 bases. The CDR3 sequence is CASTRQGANSGNTIYF. The CDR3, as DNA: TGTGCCAGCACCAGACAGGGGGCGAACTCCGGAAACACCATATATTTT.

In this sample, this clonotype turned up a few times. J is TRBJ2-6 and V is TRBV29-1; the match to TRBD1 covers 8 bases. With V trimmed by 6 bases and J by 4 bases, 11 bases remained unmatched. CDR3 length: 16 amino acids. Germline V lookup: CDR1 SQVTM, CDR2 ANQGSEA. In DNA, the CDR3 is TGCAGCGTCACGGACAGGGATCACTCCGGGGCCAACGTCCTGACTTTC. Amino acid sequence: CSVTDRDHSGANVLTF.

The DNA for the CDR3 is TGTGCCACCAGACCCGACAGAAATCAGCCCCAGCATTTT. It yields the protein CATRPDRNQPQHF. The V call is TRBV15, the J call TRBJ1-5; the D gene is possibly TRBD1 (5 bases). The germline V and J ends were trimmed by 6 bases and 4 bases, with 10 bases remaining between them. CDR1 LNHNV and CDR2 YYDKDF come from the germline V gene (reference sequence). This CDR3 is 13 amino acids long.

This clonotype was seen a handful of times. This rearrangement joins TRBV7-9 to TRBJ2-2; D assignment may be TRBD1 or TRBD2 (5 bases each). CDR1 is SEHNR, CDR2 FQNEAQ, per germline (reference sequence). The CDR3 runs to 17 residues. V lost 5 bases, J lost 5 bases, and 21 bases lay in between. In DNA, the CDR3 is TGTGCCAGCAGCAAAAGGGACGGCCGAACGGGGACCGGGGAGCTGTTTTTT. Translating gives CASSKRDGRTGTGELFF.

A single count supports this clonotype. V is TRBV5-1 and J is TRBJ2-3; TRBD2 matches 12 bases. The CDR3 contains 17 residues. After removal of 0 bases from V and 0 bases from J, the junction contained 2 bases not matched to a gene. The germline V gene has CDR1 SGHRS and CDR2 YFSETQ. CDR3 DNA sequence: TGCGCCAGCAGCTTGGTCGGACTAGCGGGGAGCACAGATACGCAGTATTTT. Translated, it gives CASSLVGLAGSTDTQYF.

The J gene is TRBJ1-2, the V gene TRBV5-8; tentative D call: TRBD1 (5 bases). The CDR3 spans 16 residues. Trimming shortened V by 0 bases and J by 4 bases, and 16 bases separated the two germline ends. The germline CDR1 and CDR2 sequences are SGHTS and YDEGEE. The CDR3 spells CASSLGSGTGVYGYTF. CDR3 nucleotides: TGTGCCAGCAGCTTGGGATCCGGGACGGGAGTCTATGGCTACACCTTC. Full variable domain (rest looked up from reference TRBV5-8 and TRBJ1-2): EAGVTQSPTHLIKTRGQQATLRCSPISGHTSVYWYQQALGLGLQFLLWYDEGEERNRGNFPPRFSGRQFPNYSSELNVNALELEDSALYLCASSLGSGTGVYGYTFGSGTRLTVV.

This clonotype came up many times. The V gene is TRBV9, the J gene TRBJ2-3, with D tentatively TRBD2 (5 bases). The germline V gene encodes CDR1 SGDLS and CDR2 YYNGEE. This CDR3 region has 14 residues. With 0 bases removed from V and 4 bases from J, the gap between germline ends came to 9 bases. The CDR3 coding sequence is TGTGCCAGCAGCGTAGGCCCGGAGGCAGATACGCAGTATTTT. Its translation is CASSVGPEADTQYF.

This clonotype was observed a few times. This chain uses TRBV6-5 with TRBJ1-1; no clear D gene. The germline V gene encodes CDR1 MNHEY and CDR2 SVGAGI. The V end lost 6 bases, the J end lost 2 bases, and 13 bases lay between the germline ends. The CDR3 is 14 amino acids. The CDR3 here is CASRKPWGNTEAFF. In DNA form, the CDR3 reads TGTGCCAGCAGGAAGCCCTGGGGAAACACTGAAGCTTTCTTT.

This clonotype has at least ten counts. This rearrangement joins TRBV4-2 to TRBJ2-5, with a tentative D call TRBD2 (6 bases). V lost 7 bases, J lost 2 bases, and 17 bases lay in between. Germline V gene sequence: CDR1 LGHNA, CDR2 YNFKEQ. CDR3 length equals 15 residues. CDR3: CASKKSSEPQETQYF. For the CDR3, the DNA is TGTGCCAGCAAAAAGTCTAGCGAACCTCAAGAGACCCAGTACTTC.

The sample holds a few counts of this clonotype. The chain recombines TRBV12-3 or TRBV12-4 with TRBJ1-1, with D unclear. This CDR3 has 14 amino acids. Trimming took 5 bases from V and 1 from J, leaving 11 bases between them. The CDR3 loop is CASSPLMRNTEAFF. The CDR3 coding sequence is TGTGCCAGCAGTCCCCTCATGCGGAACACTGAAGCTTTCTTT.

This chain links TRBV12-3 or TRBV12-4 with TRBJ2-3; D uncertain. With 6 bases removed from V and 0 bases from J, the gap between germline ends came to 7 bases. The CDR3 totals 13 residues. This CDR3 is CASRQQSTDTQYF. The DNA for the CDR3 is TGTGCCAGCAGACAGCAGAGCACAGATACGCAGTATTTT.

The CDR3 DNA is TGTGCCAGCAGCTTGGGTACAGGGGGCAAGGGAACTGAAGCTTTCTTT. Translating it yields CASSLGTGGKGTEAFF. The V gene is TRBV5-8, the J gene TRBJ1-1; 9 nucleotides align to TRBD1. With 0 bases clipped from V and 5 bases from J, the junction kept 8 bases outside the gene matches. The germline V gene encodes CDR1 SGHTS and CDR2 YDEGEE. This CDR3 is 16 amino acids long.

This clonotype was seen a few times. The V gene is TRBV7-8, the J gene TRBJ2-1; 9 bases align to TRBD1. The V and J ends lost 5 bases and 5 bases, in that order; junction bases with no gene match: 4. The CDR3 extends over 14 amino acids. Germline V CDR1 and CDR2: SGHVS, FQNEAQ. CDR3 nucleotide sequence: TGTGCCAGCAGCCAGAGGACAGGGGACAATGAGCAGTTCTTC. It specifies CASSQRTGDNEQFF.